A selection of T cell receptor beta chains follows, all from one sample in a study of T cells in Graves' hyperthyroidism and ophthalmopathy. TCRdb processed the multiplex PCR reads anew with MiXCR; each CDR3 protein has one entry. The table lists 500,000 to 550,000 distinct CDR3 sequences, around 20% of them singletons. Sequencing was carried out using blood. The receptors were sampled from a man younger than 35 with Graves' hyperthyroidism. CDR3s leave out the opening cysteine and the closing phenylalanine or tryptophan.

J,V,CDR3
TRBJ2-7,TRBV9,ASSALASEPYEQY
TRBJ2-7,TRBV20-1,SAQMGQFYEQY
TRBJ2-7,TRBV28,ASSGQFHLY
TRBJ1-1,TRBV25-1,ASSEPGRGNTEAF
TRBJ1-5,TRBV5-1,ASSDQGLWNQPQH
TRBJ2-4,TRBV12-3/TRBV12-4,ASSYWGGDILAKNIQY
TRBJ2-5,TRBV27,ASTPTPGAKETQY
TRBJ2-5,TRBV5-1,ASSLLDIVQETQY
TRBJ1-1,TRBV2,ASTRLWQSDNTEAF
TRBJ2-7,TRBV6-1,ASKPPRGLSYEQY
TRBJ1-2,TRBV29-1,SVDHPGTNYGYT
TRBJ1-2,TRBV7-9,ASTPRAGYGYT
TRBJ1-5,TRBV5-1,ASSYNGDSNQPQH
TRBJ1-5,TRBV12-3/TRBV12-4,ASSPGTGGRSNQPQH
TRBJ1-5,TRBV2,ASSDEADQPQH
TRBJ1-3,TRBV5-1,ASSLFGTSGNTIY
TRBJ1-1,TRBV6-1,ASSPLEGEAF
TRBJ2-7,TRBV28,ASSPLGLADSYEQY
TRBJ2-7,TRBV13,ASRRQGASYEQY
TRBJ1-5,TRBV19,ASSDRAYSNQPQH
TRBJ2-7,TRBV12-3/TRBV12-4,ASSLSRPTAYEQY
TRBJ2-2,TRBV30,AYDTAGVRELF